These T cell receptor beta chains were read from a single sample in a study of brain T cells in children with intractable seizures. Sequenced by immunoSEQ multiplex PCR; TCRdb stores in-frame clones only, minus some. The table includes 300,000 to 400,000 clones, about 94% detected once. Material: peripheral blood, obtained roughly 5 months after surgery. These receptors were obtained from a boy in the first two years of life with tuberous sclerosis and intractable seizures. The CDR3 runs from the conserved cysteine through the conserved F or W. Each record gives: V gene, D gene, CDR3 protein. The D gene is left open where the match is weak.

>TRBV7-9|NA
CASSLAEGANEKLFF
>TRBV6-5|TRBD2
CASSYRHGRGYEQYF
>TRBV5-6|TRBD1
CASSPRTGSTDTQYF
>TRBV6-1|NA
CASSEEWGPDTQYF
>TRBV5-8|TRBD1
CASSRDSYGYTF
>TRBV2|NA
CASSEEGATDTQYF
>TRBV5-1|TRBD1
CASSLDTASGGNEQFF
>TRBV10-3|NA
CAMRVASGYTF
>TRBV5-5|NA
CASSLGSFYGYTF
>TRBV10-3|TRBD1
CAIRLTGEGYTF
>TRBV11-1|NA
CASSLRGLDGYTF
>TRBV30|NA
CAWRDTTEAFF
>TRBV6-5|TRBD1
CASSWGTESSPLHF
>TRBV6-5|TRBD2
CASSYSRASGGNEQFF
>TRBV7-9|NA
CASSLGAGNTEAFF
>TRBV7-8|NA
CASSPRPRGEQYF
>TRBV6-5|NA
CASRRLERNNEQFF
>TRBV18|NA
CASSPPQGQQYF
>TRBV3-1/TRBV3-2|NA
CASSQTTDYNSPLHF
>TRBV19|NA
CASNARHRSLTDTQYF
>TRBV30|TRBD2
CAWIPLGGGGYNEQFF
>TRBV5-1|TRBD1
CASSMTGGSQPQHF
>TRBV30|TRBD2
CAWSVRLAGDTQYF
>TRBV19|TRBD2
CASSPRTSGAYEQYF
>TRBV7-8|TRBD1
CASSFPGQAKYEQYF
>TRBV2|NA
CASRAGVGTNTEAFF
>TRBV5-1|TRBD2
CASSLATSGRAPTLKNEQFF
>TRBV19|NA
CATEGLNTEAFF
>TRBV30|TRBD2
CAWKPGLAGDEQYF
>TRBV2|TRBD2
CASTLEAGYTDTQYF
>TRBV10-3|NA
CAARGTEAFF
>TRBV6-4|NA
CASTESTGNTEAFF
>TRBV7-2|TRBD1
CASSLVPGQVREQYF
>TRBV2|NA
CASSESAASAPNTGELFF
>TRBV7-8|NA
CASSLGSYGYTF
>TRBV25-1|TRBD1
CASSPLGTGSYEQYF
>TRBV29-1|TRBD2
CSVGGGSGGDEQYF
>TRBV6-5|TRBD1
CASSSRDSSYEQYF
>TRBV2|TRBD1
CASRQIGQGNTEAFF
>TRBV24-1|TRBD2
CATSDLGLAGPDTQYF
>TRBV6-5|NA
CASSYTRQRPDTQYF
>TRBV2|NA
CASKEVGGSYNEQFF
>TRBV24-1|TRBD1
CATSDPTGDSNQPQHF
>TRBV9|TRBD1
CASSERTGSTIYF
>TRBV7-3|TRBD1
CASSLKGGSFSGANVLTF
>TRBV7-6|TRBD1
CASSENRGWNNEQFF
>TRBV4-1|NA
CASSPGNTEAFF
>TRBV7-9|NA
CASSLEAANTEAFF